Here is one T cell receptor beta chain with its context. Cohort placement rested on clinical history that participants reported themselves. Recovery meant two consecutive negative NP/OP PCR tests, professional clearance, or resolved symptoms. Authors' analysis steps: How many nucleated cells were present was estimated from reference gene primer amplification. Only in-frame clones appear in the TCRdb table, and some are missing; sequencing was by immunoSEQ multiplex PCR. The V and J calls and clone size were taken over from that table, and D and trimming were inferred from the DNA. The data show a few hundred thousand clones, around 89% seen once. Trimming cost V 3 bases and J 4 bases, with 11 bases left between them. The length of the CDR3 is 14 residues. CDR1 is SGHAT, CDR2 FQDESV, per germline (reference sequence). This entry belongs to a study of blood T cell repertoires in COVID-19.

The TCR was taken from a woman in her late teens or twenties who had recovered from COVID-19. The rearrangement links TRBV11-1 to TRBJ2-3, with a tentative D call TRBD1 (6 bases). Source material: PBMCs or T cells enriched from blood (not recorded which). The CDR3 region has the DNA TGTGCCAGCAGCTTGAACAGGGAAGCAGATACGCAGTATTTT. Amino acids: CASSLNREADTQYF.